This entry lists 12 T cell receptor beta chains sequenced from one sample in a study of T cell responses to AZD1222 COVID-19 vaccine. Some clones are missing from TCRdb's copy, which holds only in-frame ones; the method was immunoSEQ multiplex PCR. The table records over 150,000 clones, 90% of them present only once. Source: peripheral blood, taken on day 0 of AZD1222 vaccination. Receptors were obtained from an adult in good health.

The chain couples TRBV19 to TRBJ1-5; 7 bases align to TRBD1. From germline, CDR1 is LNHDA and CDR2 SQIVND (reference sequence). The CDR3 covers 14 residues. The V segment lost 9 bases and the J segment 2 bases; nucleotides outside the gene matches: 7. CDR3 nucleotides: TGTGCCAGCAAACGGGACAGAGGCAATCAGCCCCAGCATTTT. As protein: CASKRDRGNQPQHF.

J is TRBJ1-1 and V is TRBV7-8, with 8 nucleotides matching TRBD1. This CDR3 has 18 residues. The ends lost 2 bases at V and 4 bases at J; junction bases unmatched: 15. Germline CDR1 and CDR2: SGHVS and FQNEAQ. In nucleotides, the CDR3 is TGTGCCAGCAGCTTAAGAGCCGGGTCAGGGGGCGTGGGCACTGAAGCTTTCTTT. It yields the protein CASSLRAGSGGVGTEAFF. Variable domain in full (rest from reference TRBV7-8 and TRBJ1-1): GAGVSQSPRYKVAKRGQDVALRCDPISGHVSLFWYQQALGQGPEFLTYFQNEAQLDKSGLPSDRFFAERPEGSVSTLKIQRTQQEDSAVYLCASSLRAGSGGVGTEAFFGQGTRLTVV.

The genes are TRBV2 and TRBJ2-2, with no clear D. V gave up 2 bases and J gave up 4 bases, with 8 bases separating them. In germline, CDR1 is SNHLY, CDR2 FYNNEI. The CDR3 is 14 residues long. The CDR3 is CASSENTATGELFF. The DNA of the CDR3 is TGTGCCAGCAGTGAAAACACAGCCACCGGGGAGCTGTTTTTT.

This chain links TRBV7-9 with TRBJ1-5, with a weak D call TRBD1 (5 bases). Germline assignment: CDR1 SEHNR and CDR2 FQNEAQ (reference sequence). The length of the CDR3 is 15 residues. The V gene lost 5 bases and the J gene lost 5 bases, with 16 bases spanning the gap. As DNA, the CDR3 is TGTGCCAGCAGCCCGCCGGGGGACGATCATCAGCCCCAGCATTTT. It specifies CASSPPGDDHQPQHF. The full variable domain, its missing parts supplied by reference TRBV7-9 and TRBJ1-5, is DTGVSQNPRHKITKRGQNVTFRCDPISEHNRLYWYRQTLGQGPEFLTYFQNEAQLEKSRLLSDRFSAERPKGSFSTLEIQRTEQGDSAMYLCASSPPGDDHQPQHFGDGTRLSIL.

The V call is TRBV5-1, the J call TRBJ2-2; a weak D match, TRBD1 (5 bases). The CDR3 runs to 17 residues. Germline V gene data show CDR1 as SGHRS and CDR2 as YFSETQ. The V end was cut by 1 base, the J end by 4 bases, with 17 bases between. The CDR3 DNA reads as TGCGCCAGCAGCTTGAGGGCAGGGCTATCGGGCACCGGGGAGCTGTTTTTT. This encodes CASSLRAGLSGTGELFF.

Here the CDR3 DNA reads TGTGCCAGCAGCCCGCAGGGCAGCTCCTATAACACCGGGGAGCTGTTTTTT. The encoded protein is CASSPQGSSYNTGELFF. This sequence joins TRBV9 and TRBJ2-2; a weak D match, TRBD1 (5 bases). CDR3 length: 17 residues. The V end lost 4 bases, the J end lost 2 bases, and 18 bases lay between the germline ends. Germline V gives CDR1 SGDLS, CDR2 YYNGEE.

The chain couples TRBV11-2 to TRBJ1-1; the match to TRBD1 covers 9 bases. The CDR3 sequence is 17 residues long. J lost 4 bases, V lost 1 base, and 10 bases had no gene match. In germline, CDR1 is SGHAT, CDR2 FQNNGV. CDR3 in DNA: TGTGCCAGCAGCTTAGGCCGGGGGGGACAGGGCGGCACTGAAGCTTTCTTT. Protein product: CASSLGRGGQGGTEAFF.

This chain uses TRBV7-9 with TRBJ1-2; D is undetermined. The CDR3 has 13 residues. Trimming removed 5 bases from V and 6 bases from J, with 13 bases in between. Germline CDR1 SEHNR, CDR2 FQNEAQ (reference sequence). The CDR3 is CASSPEGSHGYTF. The CDR3 region has the DNA TGTGCCAGCAGCCCTGAAGGCTCACATGGCTACACCTTC.

This clone appeared a single time. CDR3 sequence reads: CTSSQDLASGRAGYKGEQFF. The CDR3, as DNA: TGCACCAGCAGCCAAGATCTGGCTAGCGGGAGGGCCGGGTATAAAGGTGAGCAGTTCTTC. The chain links TRBV1 to TRBJ2-1; the DNA was not compared with TRBD2, the D call given in the table. TRBV1 is listed as a pseudogene. This CDR3 is built from 20 residues.

The gene calls are TRBV23-1 and TRBJ2-7, with TRBD2 as a possible D gene (6 bases). TRBV23-1 is sorted into the ORF group, with uncertain function. The CDR3 is 15 residues long. Trimming left V 6 bases short and J 0 bases short, with 15 bases between. CDR3 coding DNA: TGCGCCAGCAGGGGGGGAACCAGGAGCTCCTACGAGCAGTACTTC. This sequence encodes CASRGGTRSSYEQYF.

The chain carries TRBV2 and TRBJ1-5; D gene uncertain. Deletions cut 3 bases from V and 10 bases from J, with 16 bases between. The CDR3 runs 14 residues. Germline V gene data show CDR1 as SNHLY and CDR2 as FYNNEI. The chain's CDR3 is CASSDTRPKNPQHF. The CDR3 nucleotides read TGTGCCAGCAGTGATACCCGGCCTAAGAACCCCCAGCATTTT.

This clone was seen once. The DNA of the CDR3 is TGTGCCAGCAGCCGGGCCAACACTGAAGCTTTCTTT. Translated, it gives CASSRANTEAFF. The chain couples TRBV7-8 to TRBJ1-1, with D unclear. The CDR3 length is 12 residues. Trimming stripped 5 bases from V and 2 bases from J, with 6 bases between. CDR1 and CDR2 (germline): SGHVS, FQNEAQ.